Listed here are 30 T cell receptor beta chains from one sample, sequenced in a study of blood T cell repertoires in COVID-19. TCRdb keeps only in-frame clones here, not all; method: immunoSEQ multiplex PCR. The sample lists over 250,000 clones, around 89% occurring once. The sequenced material came from PBMCs or T cells enriched from blood (not recorded which). These receptors were obtained from a man aged 40-50 years who had recovered from COVID-19.

The CDR3: CASSQNRMDRLYGYTF. The CDR3 DNA is TGCGCCAGCAGCCAGAATCGCATGGACAGGCTCTATGGCTACACCTTC. The chain has TRBV4-3 and TRBJ1-2, with TRBD1 matching over 7 bases. Germline-derived CDR1 and CDR2 are LGHNA and YSLEER. CDR3 length: 16 residues. The V segment lost 3 bases and the J segment 4 bases; nucleotides outside the gene matches: 11.

This clone has only one observation. V usage is TRBV7-2 and J usage is TRBJ2-7, with D perhaps matching TRBD2 (6 bases). Germline V CDR1 and CDR2: SGHTA, FQGNSA. V lost 3 bases and J lost 1, with 16 bases in between. The CDR3 length is 16 residues. In nucleotides, the CDR3 is TGTGCCAGCAGCTTGGGGGGAGAGCTAAGTTCCTACGAGCAGTACTTC. It codes for CASSLGGELSSYEQYF.

With respect to this clone: Distinct nucleotide sequences in the sample also encode this CDR3. V is TRBV9 and J is TRBJ2-1; 12 nucleotides match TRBD2. V gave up 0 bases and J gave up 7 bases; unmatched junction bases: 5. This CDR3 contains 16 residues. Germline V lookup: CDR1 SGDLS, CDR2 YYNGEE. Here the CDR3 reads CASSVELAGGGNEQFF. The CDR3 DNA reads TGTGCCAGCAGCGTAGAACTAGCGGGAGGAGGGAATGAGCAGTTCTTC.

The chain couples TRBV7-3 to TRBJ2-2; maybe TRBD1 (6 bases). V was shortened by 5 bases and J by 6 bases, with 13 bases between the two germline ends. The length of the CDR3 is 14 residues. Germline CDR1 is SGHTA and CDR2 is FQGTGA. CDR3 amino acids: CASSLQGNPGELFF. In nucleotides, the CDR3 is TGTGCCAGCAGCCTACAGGGTAACCCCGGGGAGCTGTTTTTT.

The CDR3 region is CASSFYGSPLHF. CDR3 in DNA: TGTGCCAGCAGCTTTTACGGTTCACCCCTCCACTTT. The J gene is TRBJ1-6, the V gene TRBV7-2; no clear D gene. CDR3 length: 12 amino acids. Per germline, CDR1 SGHTA and CDR2 FQGNSA. Trimming took 3 bases from V and 9 from J, leaving 6 bases between them.

V gene TRBV4-1 combines with J gene TRBJ2-1, with 8 bases fitting TRBD2. Germline V lookup: CDR1 MGHRA, CDR2 YSYEKL. The CDR3 consists of 16 residues. The V gene end was trimmed by 3 bases and the J gene end by 3 bases; junction bases not matched to a gene: 7. CDR3 sequence: CASSHGLADNYNEQFF. CDR3 DNA sequence: TGCGCCAGCAGCCACGGACTAGCTGATAACTACAATGAGCAGTTCTTC.

The chain links TRBV5-1 to TRBJ2-6, with a possible D match to TRBD1 (7 bases). Germline loops: CDR1 SGHRS, CDR2 YFSETQ. The CDR3 has 17 residues. Trimming removed 0 bases from V and 4 bases from J, with 14 bases in between. CDR3 nucleotides: TGCGCCAGCAGCTTGGGACAGGGAGGTTCCGGGGCCAACGTCCTGACTTTC. This gives the protein CASSLGQGGSGANVLTF.

The CDR3 nucleotides are TGTGCCAGCAGCCACTCCGGACTAGCGGGAGGGCGAGGAGATACGCAGTATTTT. Translating it yields CASSHSGLAGGRGDTQYF. The chain uses TRBV14 and TRBJ2-3; 15 bases are shared with TRBD2. The CDR3 runs 18 residues. Per germline, CDR1 SGHDN and CDR2 FVKESK. The V and J ends lost 3 bases and 5 bases, in that order; junction bases with no gene match: 9.

The chain uses TRBV18 and TRBJ1-6; 12 positions match TRBD1. The ends lost 6 bases at V and 3 bases at J; junction bases unmatched: 9. Germline loops: CDR1 KGHSH, CDR2 LQKENI. CDR3 size: 18 residues. DNA of the CDR3: TGTGCCAGCTCGTATGGGACAGGGGGCGTAGGCTATAATTCACCCCTCCACTTT. Amino acid sequence: CASSYGTGGVGYNSPLHF.

The chain has TRBV28 and TRBJ2-1, with 7 bases that match TRBD2. The ends lost 7 bases at V and 0 bases at J; junction bases unmatched: 9. The CDR3 is 16 residues long. CDR1 MDHEN and CDR2 SYDVKM come from the germline V gene. CDR3 sequence (DNA): TGTGCCAGCACCACTCAAGCGGGAAGCTCCTACAATGAGCAGTTCTTC. Residues: CASTTQAGSSYNEQFF.

The rearrangement joins TRBV2 to TRBJ2-1; TRBD2 agrees at 7 bases. CDR1 is SNHLY, CDR2 FYNNEI, per germline. This CDR3 spans 14 amino acids. After removal of 9 bases from V and 3 bases from J, the junction contained 8 bases not matched to a gene. The CDR3 DNA sequence: TGTGCCAGTTTAGCGGGTGCCCTCTACAATGAGCAGTTCTTC. Amino acid sequence: CASLAGALYNEQFF.

This clone occurred a few times. This sequence joins TRBV24-1 and TRBJ1-2, with a weak D call TRBD1 (5 bases). The ends were cut back, 2 bases at V and 0 bases at J, with 9 bases in the middle. Germline V CDR1 and CDR2: KGHDR, SFDVKD. The CDR3 sequence is 15 residues long. The CDR3 loop reads CATSDWRGSNYGYTF. CDR3 nucleotides: TGTGCCACCAGTGATTGGCGGGGCTCTAACTATGGCTACACCTTC.

The V and J genes are TRBV10-2 and TRBJ1-1; no clear D gene. CDR1 WSHSY and CDR2 SAAADI come from the germline V gene. V gave up 4 bases and J gave up 3 bases, with 21 bases separating them. The CDR3 sequence is 17 residues long. The chain's CDR3 is CASSVRSGLGGDTEAFF. Written as DNA, the CDR3 is TGCGCCAGCAGTGTCCGAAGTGGGTTGGGAGGTGACACTGAAGCTTTCTTT.

The count of this clone is one. This chain uses TRBV4-1 with TRBJ1-1; 8 bases align to TRBD1. The germline V gene has CDR1 MGHRA and CDR2 YSYEKL. CDR3 length: 15 amino acids. Trimming at V came to 6 bases and at J to 5 bases, leaving 11 bases not matched to a gene. This CDR3 is CASRTQQGAWTEAFF. Written as DNA, the CDR3 is TGCGCCAGCAGGACGCAGCAGGGGGCTTGGACTGAAGCTTTCTTT.

The chain has TRBV24-1 and TRBJ1-5, with a tentative D call TRBD1 (5 bases). CDR3 length equals 16 residues. Germline CDR1 reads KGHDR; CDR2 reads SFDVKD. Trimming stripped 10 bases from V and 0 bases from J, with 18 bases between. DNA of the CDR3: TGTGCCACACAGAGCGGGGGATATCTTAGCAATCAGCCCCAGCATTTT. Translating gives CATQSGGYLSNQPQHF.

The chain uses TRBV15 and TRBJ2-7, with 8 bases identical to TRBD1. Germline CDR1 LNHNV, CDR2 YYDKDF (reference sequence). The CDR3 is 15 residues long. V trimming: 0 bases; J trimming: 4 bases; junction bases outside the gene matches: 5. The CDR3 region is CATSRDGDRPYEQYF. The CDR3 DNA reads TGTGCCACCAGCAGAGACGGGGACAGGCCTTACGAGCAGTACTTC.

V usage is TRBV7-2 and J usage is TRBJ1-6, with D hard to call. V gave up 4 bases and J gave up 14 bases, with 27 bases separating them. The CDR3 is 17 amino acids. Germline CDR1 reads SGHTA; CDR2 reads FQGNSA. The CDR3 region is CASSWPRAAFRQWTLHF. The CDR3 coding sequence is TGTGCCAGCAGCTGGCCACGAGCCGCCTTCAGGCAGTGGACCCTCCACTTT. The full variable domain, in which reference TRBV7-2 and TRBJ1-6 provide the parts outside the CDR3, is GAGVSQSPSNKVTEKGKDVELRCDPISGHTALYWYRQSLGQGLEFLIYFQGNSAPDKSGLPSDRFSAERTGGSVSTLTIQRTQQEDSAVYLCASSWPRAAFRQWTLHFGNGTRLTVT.

The rearrangement uses TRBV4-1 and TRBJ2-7; 11 nucleotides match TRBD2. This CDR3 is built from 18 residues. Germline V CDR1 and CDR2: MGHRA, YSYEKL. Unmatched junction bases numbered 11, after V lost 3 bases and J lost 1 base. The CDR3 bases are TGCGCCAGCAGCCACCTACCCACCGGGACTAGCGGATCCTACGAGCAGTACTTC. It codes for CASSHLPTGTSGSYEQYF.

This rearrangement joins TRBV4-3 to TRBJ2-1; 12 bases match TRBD2. After removal of 2 bases from V and 1 base from J, the junction contained 9 bases not matched to a gene. Germline assignment: CDR1 LGHNA and CDR2 YSLEER. The CDR3 has 19 residues. This CDR3 reads CASSQHIPGTSGSYNEQFF. The DNA of the CDR3 is TGCGCCAGCAGCCAACACATCCCCGGGACTAGCGGGTCCTACAATGAGCAGTTCTTC.

The sample holds a few counts of this clone. The gene calls are TRBV7-2 and TRBJ1-2; 8 bases align to TRBD1. After removal of 6 bases from V and 2 bases from J, the junction contained 8 bases not matched to a gene. This CDR3 contains 15 residues. Germline CDR1 is SGHTA and CDR2 is FQGNSA. CDR3 DNA: TGTGCCAGCAGGGGGGGGCAGGGGGCCAACTATGGCTACACCTTC. It is translated as CASRGGQGANYGYTF. Supplemented by reference TRBV7-2 and TRBJ1-2, the full variable domain reads GAGVSQSPSNKVTEKGKDVELRCDPISGHTALYWYRQSLGQGLEFLIYFQGNSAPDKSGLPSDRFSAERTGGSVSTLTIQRTQQEDSAVYLCASRGGQGANYGYTFGSGTRLTVV.

This chain joins TRBV4-3 and TRBJ2-3; TRBD2 matches at 13 bases. The CDR3 spans 17 residues. CDR1 LGHNA and CDR2 YSLEER come from the germline V gene. Trimming cost V 3 bases and J 2 bases; bases outside gene matches: 5. Written as DNA, the CDR3 is TGCGCCAGCAGCCAGGATGGACTAGCGGGAGTCACAGATACGCAGTATTTT. Protein product: CASSQDGLAGVTDTQYF.

The chain uses TRBV6-6 and TRBJ2-6; no firm D call. CDR1 is MNHNY, CDR2 SVGAGI, per germline (reference sequence). This CDR3 region has 15 residues. With 2 bases removed from V and 2 bases from J, the gap between germline ends came to 7 bases. CDR3 DNA: TGTGCCAGCAGTTACCCCCCCACTGGGGCCAACGTCCTGACTTTC. Residues: CASSYPPTGANVLTF.

The V gene is TRBV7-6, the J gene TRBJ1-3; D is undetermined. The CDR3 runs to 16 residues. Trimming left V 4 bases short and J 2 bases short, with 15 bases between. The germline V gene has CDR1 SGHVS and CDR2 FNYEAQ. CDR3 in DNA: TGTGCCAGCAGCTCGGTGGAGGGCGTGACTGGAAACACCATATATTTT. It codes for CASSSVEGVTGNTIYF.

The rearrangement links TRBV7-8 to TRBJ2-1, with a possible D match to TRBD1 (6 bases). Trimming cost V 5 bases and J 2 bases, with 16 bases left between them. The CDR3 has 16 residues. CDR1 is SGHVS, CDR2 FQNEAQ, per germline. CDR3: CASSPRTGQAYNEQFF. Here the CDR3 DNA reads TGTGCCAGCAGCCCGAGAACAGGGCAGGCCTACAATGAGCAGTTCTTC.

The gene calls are TRBV6-4 and TRBJ2-7; D possibly corresponds to TRBD1 (6 bases). Germline V gene sequence: CDR1 MRHNA, CDR2 SNTAGT. The CDR3 contains 13 residues. V lost 5 bases, J lost 1 base, and 9 bases lay in between. The CDR3 DNA sequence: TGTGCCAGCAGTTGGACAGTTTCCTACGAGCAGTACTTC. It yields the protein CASSWTVSYEQYF.

In DNA form, the CDR3 reads TGTGCCAGCAGTCGAAGGGGGGAAGCTTTCTTT. As protein: CASSRRGEAFF. The V call is TRBV12-3 or TRBV12-4, the J call TRBJ1-1; a possible D gene is TRBD1 (6 bases). This CDR3 is 11 amino acids long. Trimming took 5 bases from V and 8 from J, leaving 9 bases between them.

The CDR3 DNA is TGTGCCAGCAGTTTAACTGGGACAGGGGGCGTCCACGAGCAGTACTTC. Its translation is CASSLTGTGGVHEQYF. The chain links TRBV27 to TRBJ2-7; TRBD1 agrees at 12 bases. The length of the CDR3 is 16 residues. Germline lookup yields CDR1 MNHEY and CDR2 SMNVEV (reference sequence). Losses at the gene ends were 2 bases for V and 5 bases for J; bases not matched to a gene: 7.

This clone was seen a few times. CDR3 sequence: CASVPQASYSYNEQFF. Written as DNA, the CDR3 is TGTGCCAGCGTCCCTCAAGCCTCCTACTCCTACAATGAGCAGTTCTTC. This sequence joins TRBV7-2 and TRBJ2-1, with no clear D. V lost 8 bases to trimming and J lost 0 bases, with 17 bases between them. Germline V gene lookup returns CDR1 SGHTA and CDR2 FQGNSA. CDR3 size: 16 residues.

This clone was recorded a few times. V usage is TRBV6-5 and J usage is TRBJ1-1, with D hard to call. Trimming shortened V by 6 bases and J by 2 bases, and 13 bases separated the two germline ends. The CDR3 sequence is 14 residues long. Germline CDR1 reads MNHEY; CDR2 reads SVGAGI. The CDR3 sequence is CASSITEPNTEAFF. In DNA, the CDR3 is TGTGCCAGCAGCATAACAGAACCTAACACTGAAGCTTTCTTT.

The table lists this clone with a count of one. The junction and the germline gene differ at one end; a read error may be behind it. The V and J genes are TRBV9 and TRBJ1-6; 8 bases agree with TRBD1. The CDR3 consists of 15 residues. Germline V gene lookup returns CDR1 SGDLS and CDR2 YYNGEE. CDR3 nucleotide sequence: TGTGCCAGCACCGTAGGACAGGGCGACCATTCACCCCTCCACTTT. Translation gives CASTVGQGDHSPLHF.